This TCR beta chain emerged from a study of human T cells and chemical hapten exposure (dated by TCRdb to 2020 to 2022). With regard to the full study: For sensitization, 2% DPC in acetone was applied to a roughly 2 cm by roughly 2 cm area of upper inner arm skin. Throughout the roughly 25-week study period, patients were also given weekly therapeutic DPC doses on the scalp. Patch testing was performed on the upper back with Finn chambers containing 0.01% DPC, and the patch tests were scored after 6 days according to International Contact Dermatitis Research Group standards. Alopecia areata with under or over 50% scalp involvement, alopecia totalis and alopecia universalis were represented in the patient cohort, which was mostly female. The libraries were sequenced as a pool, and the TCR yield per sample differed mostly because of small variations in library volumes within the pool. This study followed changes in the peripheral blood TCR repertoire in vivo during primary and secondary sensitization of alopecia patients to the hapten diphenylcyclopropenone (DPC). Blood samples were taken from patients before sensitization (week 0) and at 2, 6 and about 24 weeks after DPC sensitization. For TCR sequencing, blood came from 25 to 35 alopecia patients at anywhere from one to four time points (pre-sensitization, 2, 6 and 24 weeks).

Library preparation employed RACE. TCRdb names NextSeq 500 as the instrument used. During library preparation, unique molecular identifiers were attached to individual cDNA molecules so that TCRs could be counted in a quantitative, reproducible way. Both TCR alpha and TCR beta chains were sequenced from each blood RNA sample. The source study handled its data this way. Samples had a median of roughly 87,000 TCRs, with a range from 23,224 to 690,600. V, J and CDR3 annotation of the TCR reads was carried out using the Decombinator software suite. For the PS versus PT1 abundance plots, all samples were subsampled to the same number of TCRs (28,000). Expanded TCRs were defined as absent before sensitization and observed at least eight times at the 2-week time point. Using fastp at Q25 and MiXCR, TCRdb reprocessed the public reads and kept productive beta chains. Entries that share a CDR3 protein sequence are merged under the most common genes and DNA. The V and J calls shown here were made by TCRdb, not taken from the authors' results. The sample has 250,000 or so distinct CDR3 sequences on record, approximately 8.6% of them singletons. The ten biggest clones cover less than 3% of the sample.

The sample's time point label is to be understood as: pre-sensitization, week 0. The sample's treatment or condition label, in plain terms: therapeutic diphenylcyclopropenone sensitization with weekly scalp DPC. At every patch-test visit, the blood draw took place before the patch test was put on. Patients were considered eligible if aged 18 to 70, diagnosed with alopecia and deemed suitable for DPC therapy, and patients were excluded if pregnant. Unfractionated whole blood was collected in Tempus Blood RNA tubes, and total RNA was extracted from that blood. Ends trimmed: V by 7 bases, J by 8 bases; bases unmatched to a gene: 14. CDR1 and CDR2 were assigned from the germline V gene as MDHEN and SYDVKM. The CDR3 starts with the cysteine, ends with the phenylalanine, and has 16 residues. Only CDR3 DNA remains: 48 bases, in frame from the first base. Paper-wide results and their limitations: Patch test score correlated positively with the number of PT1 expanded TCRs, reaching significance at thresholds 8, 16 and 32 but not at 4. Because all patients had alopecia, a presumed autoimmune disease, the immune response of the patients might differ from that of healthy individuals. Compared with pre-sensitization or healthy control sets, expanded TCRs formed significantly more large CDR3 similarity clusters, which is consistent with antigen-driven responses. Repeated subsampling changed both the strength of the expansion versus patch-test correlation and the threshold at which that correlation became significant. No change with DPC sensitization was found in the number of TCRs above 1 in 1000 frequency, and no evidence of global repertoire structure alterations was found.

This clonotype has a count of ten or more. Its antigen is currently not known. No base-level quality is on record; no much larger clone is a single base apart. The chain links TRBV28 with TRBJ1-5; TRBD1 lines up with 10 middle nucleotides. Sequences were derived from whole blood, sampled in connection with sensitization to the hapten diphenylcyclopropenone (DPC). The TCR originated in a woman between 40 and 50 years old with alopecia areata. Some clones in this sample may be carry-over from other donors' samples. The CDR3 protein is CASTIPAGQGNKPQHF. The sequence in DNA is TGTGCCAGCACCATACCGGCGGGACAGGGGAATAAGCCCCAGCATTTT.